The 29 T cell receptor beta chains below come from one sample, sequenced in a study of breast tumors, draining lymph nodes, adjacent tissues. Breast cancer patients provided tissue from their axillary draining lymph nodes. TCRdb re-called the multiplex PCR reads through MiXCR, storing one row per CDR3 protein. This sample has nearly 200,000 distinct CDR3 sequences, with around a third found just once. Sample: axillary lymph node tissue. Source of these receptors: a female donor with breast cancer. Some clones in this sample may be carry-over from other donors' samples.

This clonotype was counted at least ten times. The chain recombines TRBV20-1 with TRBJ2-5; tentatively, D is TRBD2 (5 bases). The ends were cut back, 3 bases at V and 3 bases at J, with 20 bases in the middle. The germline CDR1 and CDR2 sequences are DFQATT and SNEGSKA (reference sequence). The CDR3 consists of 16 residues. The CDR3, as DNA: TGCAGTGCTAGCCCCCTAAAGCTAGCTGAAGAAGAGACCCAGTACTTC. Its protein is CSASPLKLAEEETQYF.

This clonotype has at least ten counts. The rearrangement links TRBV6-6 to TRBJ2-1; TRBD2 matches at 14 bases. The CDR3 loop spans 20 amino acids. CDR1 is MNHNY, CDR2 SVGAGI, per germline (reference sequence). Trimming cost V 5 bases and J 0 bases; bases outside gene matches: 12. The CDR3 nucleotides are TGTGCCAGCAGTAAACTGACTAGCGGGGGGGCTATTAGCTCCTACAATGAGCAGTTCTTC. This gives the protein CASSKLTSGGAISSYNEQFF.

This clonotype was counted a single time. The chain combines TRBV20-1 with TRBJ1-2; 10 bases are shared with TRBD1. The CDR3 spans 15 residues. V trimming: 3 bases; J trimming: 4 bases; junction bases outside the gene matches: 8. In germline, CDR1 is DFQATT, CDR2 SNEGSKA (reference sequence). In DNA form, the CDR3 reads TGCAGTGCTAGTCCCGCGACAGGGGGCTCCTATGGCTACACCTTC. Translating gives CSASPATGGSYGYTF.

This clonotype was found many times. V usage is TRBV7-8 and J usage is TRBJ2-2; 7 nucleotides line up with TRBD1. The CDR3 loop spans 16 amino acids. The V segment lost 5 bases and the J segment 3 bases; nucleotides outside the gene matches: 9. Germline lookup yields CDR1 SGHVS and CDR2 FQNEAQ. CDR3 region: CASSTTGVLDTGELFF. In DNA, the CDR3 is TGTGCCAGCAGCACCACAGGGGTTCTCGACACCGGGGAGCTGTTTTTT.

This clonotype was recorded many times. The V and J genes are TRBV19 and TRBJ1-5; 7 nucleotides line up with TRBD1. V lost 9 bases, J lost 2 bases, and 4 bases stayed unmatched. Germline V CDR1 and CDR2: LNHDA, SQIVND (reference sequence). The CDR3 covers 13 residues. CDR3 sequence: CASQDRGNQPQHF. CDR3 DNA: TGTGCCAGCCAAGACAGGGGCAATCAGCCCCAGCATTTT.

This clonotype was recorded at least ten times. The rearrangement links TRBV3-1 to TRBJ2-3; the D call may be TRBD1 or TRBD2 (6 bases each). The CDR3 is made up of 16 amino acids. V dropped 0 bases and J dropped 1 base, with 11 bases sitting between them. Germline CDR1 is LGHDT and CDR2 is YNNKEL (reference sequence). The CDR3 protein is CASSQDEGGRTDTQYF. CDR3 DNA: TGTGCCAGCAGCCAAGATGAAGGGGGGCGCACAGATACGCAGTATTTT.

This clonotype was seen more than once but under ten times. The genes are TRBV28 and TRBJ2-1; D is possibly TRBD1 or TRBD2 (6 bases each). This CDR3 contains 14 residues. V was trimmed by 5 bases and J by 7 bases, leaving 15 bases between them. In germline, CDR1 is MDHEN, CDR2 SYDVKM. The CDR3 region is CASSRQTGRNEQFF. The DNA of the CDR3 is TGTGCCAGCAGTCGTCAAACAGGGAGGAATGAGCAGTTCTTC.

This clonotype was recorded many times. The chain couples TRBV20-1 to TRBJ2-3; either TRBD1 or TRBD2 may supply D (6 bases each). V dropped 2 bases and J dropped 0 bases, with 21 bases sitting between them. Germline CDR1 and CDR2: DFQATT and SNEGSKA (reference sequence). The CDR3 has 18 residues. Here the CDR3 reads CSARRGVSQPTSTDTQYF. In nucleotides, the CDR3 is TGCAGTGCTAGAAGGGGGGTGTCGCAACCGACTAGCACAGATACGCAGTATTTT.

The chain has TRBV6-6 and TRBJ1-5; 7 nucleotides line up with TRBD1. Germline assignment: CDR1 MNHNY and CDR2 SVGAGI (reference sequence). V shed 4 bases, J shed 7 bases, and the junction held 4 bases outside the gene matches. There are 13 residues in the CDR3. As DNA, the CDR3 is TGTGCCAGCAGTTCCAGACAGGGACAGCCCCAGCATTTT. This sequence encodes CASSSRQGQPQHF.

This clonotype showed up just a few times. For the CDR3, the DNA is TGTGCCAGCAGTTTCGCGGGCCCAGCCTACGAGCAGTACTTC. It encodes CASSFAGPAYEQYF. This chain uses TRBV27 with TRBJ2-7; possible D gene TRBD2, 5 bases. CDR3 length: 14 amino acids. From germline, CDR1 is MNHEY and CDR2 SMNVEV (reference sequence). V was shortened by 3 bases and J by 2 bases, with 11 bases between the two germline ends.

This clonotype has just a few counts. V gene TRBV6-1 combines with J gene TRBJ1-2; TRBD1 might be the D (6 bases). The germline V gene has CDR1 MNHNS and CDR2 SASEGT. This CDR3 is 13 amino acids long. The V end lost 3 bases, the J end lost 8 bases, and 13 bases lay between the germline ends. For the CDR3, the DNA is TGTGCCAGCAGTGAGGAGGCCGGGGGCGGCTACACCTTC. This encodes CASSEEAGGGYTF.

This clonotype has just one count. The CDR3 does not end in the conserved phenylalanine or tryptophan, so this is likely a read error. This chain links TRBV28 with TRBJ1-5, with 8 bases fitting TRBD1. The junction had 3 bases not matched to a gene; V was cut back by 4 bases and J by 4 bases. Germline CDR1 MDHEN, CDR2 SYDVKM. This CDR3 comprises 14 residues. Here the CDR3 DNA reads TGTGCCAGCAGTTCGACAGGGGCGAATCAGCCCCAGCATCTT. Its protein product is CASSSTGANQPQHL.

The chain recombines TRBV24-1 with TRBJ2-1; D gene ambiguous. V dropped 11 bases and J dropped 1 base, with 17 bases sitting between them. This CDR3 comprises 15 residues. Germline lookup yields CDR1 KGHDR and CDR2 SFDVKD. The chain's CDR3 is CASSPRRQSYNEQFF. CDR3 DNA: TGTGCCAGCTCACCAAGGCGACAATCCTACAATGAGCAGTTCTTC.

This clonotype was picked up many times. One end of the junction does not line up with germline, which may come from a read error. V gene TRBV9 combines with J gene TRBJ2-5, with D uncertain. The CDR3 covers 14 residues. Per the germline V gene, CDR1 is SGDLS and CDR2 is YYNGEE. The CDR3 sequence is CASSVGQNQETQSF. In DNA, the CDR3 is TGTGCCAGCAGCGTAGGCCAGAACCAAGAGACCCAGTCCTTC.

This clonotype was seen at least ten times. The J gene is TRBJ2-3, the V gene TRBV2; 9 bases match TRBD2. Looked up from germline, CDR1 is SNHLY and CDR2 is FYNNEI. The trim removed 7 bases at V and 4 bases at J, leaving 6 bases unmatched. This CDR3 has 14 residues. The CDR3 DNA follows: TGTGCCAGCACCCGCGGGGGGGGCTCAGATACGCAGTATTTT. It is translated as CASTRGGGSDTQYF.

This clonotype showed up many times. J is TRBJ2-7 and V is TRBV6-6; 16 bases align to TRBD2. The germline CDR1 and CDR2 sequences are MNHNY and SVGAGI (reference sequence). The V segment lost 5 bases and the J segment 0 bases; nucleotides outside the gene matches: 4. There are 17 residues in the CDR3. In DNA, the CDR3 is TGTGCCAGCAGTCCGGGACTAGCGGGAGGGGACTCCTACGAGCAGTACTTC. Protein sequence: CASSPGLAGGDSYEQYF.

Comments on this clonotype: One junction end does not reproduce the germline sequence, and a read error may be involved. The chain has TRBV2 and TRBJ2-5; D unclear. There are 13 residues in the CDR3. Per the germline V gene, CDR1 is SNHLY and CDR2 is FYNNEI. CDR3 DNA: TGTACCAGCAGTGAGCAGGAACAAGAGACCCAGTACTTC. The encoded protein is CTSSEQEQETQYF.

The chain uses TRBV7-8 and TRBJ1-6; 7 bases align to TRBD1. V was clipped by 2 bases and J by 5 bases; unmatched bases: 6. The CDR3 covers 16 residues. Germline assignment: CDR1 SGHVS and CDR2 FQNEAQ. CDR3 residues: CASSLKKGQNNSPLHF. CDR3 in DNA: TGTGCCAGCAGCTTAAAGAAGGGACAGAATAATTCACCCCTCCACTTT.

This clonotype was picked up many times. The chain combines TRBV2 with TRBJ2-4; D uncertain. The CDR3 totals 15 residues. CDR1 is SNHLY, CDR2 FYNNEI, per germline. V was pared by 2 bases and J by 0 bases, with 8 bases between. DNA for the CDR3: TGTGCCAGCAGTGAAAGTAGTTTAGCCAAAAACATTCAGTACTTC. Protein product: CASSESSLAKNIQYF.

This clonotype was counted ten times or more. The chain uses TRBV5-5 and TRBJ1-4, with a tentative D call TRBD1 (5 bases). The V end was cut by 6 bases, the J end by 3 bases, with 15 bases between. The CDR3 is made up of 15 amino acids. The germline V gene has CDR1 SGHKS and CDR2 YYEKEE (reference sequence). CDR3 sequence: CASKLGQASNEKLFF. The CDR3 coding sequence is TGTGCCAGCAAATTGGGGCAGGCGTCTAATGAAAAACTGTTTTTT.

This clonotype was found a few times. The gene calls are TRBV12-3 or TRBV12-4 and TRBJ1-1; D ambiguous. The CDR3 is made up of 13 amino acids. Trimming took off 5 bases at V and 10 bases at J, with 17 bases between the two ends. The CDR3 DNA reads TGTGCCAGCAGTCACGACACGCTTGGACGAGCTTTCTTT. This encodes CASSHDTLGRAFF.

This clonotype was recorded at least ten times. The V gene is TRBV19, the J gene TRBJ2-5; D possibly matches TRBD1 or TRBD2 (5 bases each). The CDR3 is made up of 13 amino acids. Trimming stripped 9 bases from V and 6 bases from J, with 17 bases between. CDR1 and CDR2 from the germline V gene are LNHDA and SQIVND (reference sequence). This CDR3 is CARNPGRVKTQYF. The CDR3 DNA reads TGTGCCAGAAACCCGGGACGGGTAAAGACCCAGTACTTC. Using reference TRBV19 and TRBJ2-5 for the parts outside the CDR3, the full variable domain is DGGITQSPKYLFRKEGQNVTLSCEQNLNHDAMYWYRQDPGQGLRLIYYSQIVNDFQKGDIAEGYSVSREKKESFPLTVTSAQKNPTAFYLCARNPGRVKTQYFGPGTRLLVL.

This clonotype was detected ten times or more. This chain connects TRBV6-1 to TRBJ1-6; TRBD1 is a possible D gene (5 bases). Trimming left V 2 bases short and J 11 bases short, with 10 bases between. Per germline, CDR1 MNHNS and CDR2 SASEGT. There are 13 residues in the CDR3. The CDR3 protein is CASSEILGPPLHF. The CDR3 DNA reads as TGTGCCAGCAGTGAAATCCTGGGGCCACCCCTCCACTTT.

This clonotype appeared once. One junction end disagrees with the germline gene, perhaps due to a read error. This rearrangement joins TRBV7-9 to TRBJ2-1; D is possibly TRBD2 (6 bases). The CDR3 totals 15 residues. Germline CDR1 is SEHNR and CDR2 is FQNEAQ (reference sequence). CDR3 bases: TGTGCCAGCCGCTTAGTGGAGGGAGCAGCAAATGAGCAGCTCTTC. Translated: CASRLVEGAANEQLF.

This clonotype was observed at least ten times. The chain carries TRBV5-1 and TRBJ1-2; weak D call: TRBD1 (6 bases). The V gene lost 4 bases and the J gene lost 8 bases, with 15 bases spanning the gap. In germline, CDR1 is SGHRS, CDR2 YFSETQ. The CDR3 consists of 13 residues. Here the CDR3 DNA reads TGCGCCAGCAGCCCTACAGGGCCAGAAGGCTACACCTTC. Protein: CASSPTGPEGYTF.

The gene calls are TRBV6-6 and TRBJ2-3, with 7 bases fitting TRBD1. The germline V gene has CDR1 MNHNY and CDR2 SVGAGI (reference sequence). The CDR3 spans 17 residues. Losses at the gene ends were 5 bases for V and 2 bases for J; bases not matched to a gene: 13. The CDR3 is CASSHLRRGPDTDTQYF. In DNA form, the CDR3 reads TGTGCCAGCAGTCACCTCCGTAGGGGGCCGGACACAGATACGCAGTATTTT.

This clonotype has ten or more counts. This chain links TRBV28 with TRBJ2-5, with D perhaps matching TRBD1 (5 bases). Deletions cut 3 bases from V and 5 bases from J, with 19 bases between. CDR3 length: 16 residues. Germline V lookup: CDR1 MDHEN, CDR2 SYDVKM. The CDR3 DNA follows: TGTGCCAGCAGTTTCTATGCAGGGTCTAGAACGGAGACCCAGTACTTC. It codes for CASSFYAGSRTETQYF.

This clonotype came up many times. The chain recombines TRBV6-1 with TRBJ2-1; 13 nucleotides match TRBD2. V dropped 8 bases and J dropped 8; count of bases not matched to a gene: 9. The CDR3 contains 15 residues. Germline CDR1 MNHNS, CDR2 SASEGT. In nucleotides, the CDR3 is TGTGCCAGCGTCTGGACTAGCGGGAGAGTTGATGAGCAGTTCTTC. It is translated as CASVWTSGRVDEQFF.

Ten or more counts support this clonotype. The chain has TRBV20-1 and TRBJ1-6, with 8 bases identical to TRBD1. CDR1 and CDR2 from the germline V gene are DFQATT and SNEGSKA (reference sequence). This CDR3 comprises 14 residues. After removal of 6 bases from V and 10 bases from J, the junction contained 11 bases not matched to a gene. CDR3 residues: CSATGQVARSPLHF. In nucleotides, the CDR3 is TGCAGTGCAACGGGACAGGTGGCGAGGTCACCCCTCCACTTT.